A single sample gave rise to the 26 T cell receptor beta chains below, sequenced in a study of graft-versus-host responses after intestinal transplantation. Graft samples were processed, releasing intraepithelial and lamina propria lymphocytes. TCRdb's copy holds only in-frame clones and misses some; the assay was immunoSEQ multiplex PCR. The data hold about 29,000 clones, with about three quarters observed a single time. The source material was ileum tissue, sampled 98 days after intestinal transplantation. These receptors originate from a human patient who received an intestinal transplant, so some T cells may come from the graft donor.

The chain recombines TRBV7-8 with TRBJ2-2, with D uncertain. The CDR3 loop spans 11 amino acids. Trimming left V 3 bases short and J 7 bases short, with 3 bases between. Germline CDR1 SGHVS, CDR2 FQNEAQ. The CDR3 DNA reads as TGTGCCAGCAGCTTGGACGGGGAGCTGTTTTTT. This gives the protein CASSLDGELFF.

As for this clone: Germline and junction disagree at one end, which may indicate a read error. The chain combines TRBV6-5 with TRBJ2-3; D perhaps matches TRBD1 (6 bases). The germline gives CDR1 MNHEY, CDR2 SVGAGI. The length of the CDR3 is 13 residues. CDR3 nucleotides: TGTGCCAGCAGTTCGACTCGACAGGACCTTGGGCATTTT. The encoded protein is CASSSTRQDLGHF.

The chain is built from TRBV27 and TRBJ2-5; 13 bases map to TRBD2. The CDR3 consists of 17 residues. The J segment lost 2 bases and the V segment lost 2 bases, leaving 5 bases of the junction unmatched. Germline lookup yields CDR1 MNHEY and CDR2 SMNVEV (reference sequence). The CDR3 loop is CASSLQGLAGQQETQYF. In DNA form, the CDR3 reads TGTGCCAGCAGTTTACAGGGACTAGCGGGGCAACAAGAGACCCAGTACTTC.

Here the CDR3 reads CASSLGGSSYNEQFF. CDR3 sequence (DNA): TGTGCCAGCAGTTTAGGCGGGAGCTCCTACAATGAGCAGTTCTTC. The chain combines TRBV27 with TRBJ2-1; 7 bases line up with TRBD2. CDR1 MNHEY and CDR2 SMNVEV come from the germline V gene (reference sequence). The V and J ends lost 2 bases and 0 bases, in that order; junction bases with no gene match: 1. The CDR3 contains 15 residues.

J is TRBJ1-5 and V is TRBV6-4; weak D call: TRBD1 (5 bases). V was cut by 6 bases and J by 7 bases, with 13 bases left in between. The CDR3 has 13 residues. Per the germline V gene, CDR1 is MRHNA and CDR2 is SNTAGT. The chain's CDR3 is CASSVQGGQPQHF. The CDR3 DNA follows: TGTGCCAGCAGCGTTCAGGGAGGCCAGCCCCAGCATTTT.

The chain is built from TRBV7-3 and TRBJ2-2, with 7 bases aligning to TRBD1. The CDR3 loop spans 14 amino acids. In germline, CDR1 is SGHTA, CDR2 FQGTGA. V dropped 6 bases and J dropped 1; count of bases not matched to a gene: 2. In DNA, the CDR3 is TGTGCCAGCAGTAGGACAGGGAACACCGGGGAGCTGTTTTTT. It yields the protein CASSRTGNTGELFF.

J is TRBJ1-4 and V is TRBV7-9, with unresolved D. V dropped 3 bases and J dropped 10 bases, with 9 bases sitting between them. Looked up from germline, CDR1 is SEHNR and CDR2 is FQNEAQ (reference sequence). This CDR3 comprises 12 residues. The CDR3 region is CASSFEKGKLFF. CDR3 nucleotide sequence: TGTGCCAGCAGCTTCGAGAAGGGAAAACTGTTTTTT.

This clone was detected only once. The chain joins TRBV7-3 to TRBJ2-2; no definite D call. The CDR3 consists of 12 residues. Germline V lookup: CDR1 SGHTA, CDR2 FQGTGA. V dropped 6 bases and J dropped 2 bases, with 4 bases sitting between them. Here the CDR3 reads CASSGNTGELFF. The CDR3 DNA reads TGTGCCAGCAGTGGCAACACCGGGGAGCTGTTTTTT.

The chain has TRBV19 and TRBJ1-5; D might be TRBD1 (5 bases). V was cut by 3 bases and J by 5 bases, with 8 bases left in between. CDR1 LNHDA and CDR2 SQIVND come from the germline V gene (reference sequence). CDR3 length: 13 residues. For the CDR3, the DNA is TGTGCCAGTAGTATCCAGGGTTATCAGCCCCAGCATTTT. Translating gives CASSIQGYQPQHF.

V gene TRBV2 combines with J gene TRBJ2-7, with a weak D call TRBD2 (6 bases). The V and J ends lost 8 bases and 2 bases respectively, with 10 bases between them. CDR3 length equals 12 residues. Looked up from germline, CDR1 is SNHLY and CDR2 is FYNNEI. For the CDR3, the DNA is TGTGCCAGCTACGGGGGTCCCTACGAGCAGTACTTC. Translation: CASYGGPYEQYF.

This chain links TRBV13 with TRBJ2-1; the match to TRBD1 covers 9 bases. The ends lost 5 bases at V and 7 bases at J; junction bases unmatched: 9. The CDR3 extends over 15 amino acids. Germline CDR1 is PRHDT and CDR2 is FYEKMQ (reference sequence). Here the CDR3 reads CASSVGQGKANEQFF. In DNA, the CDR3 is TGTGCCAGCAGCGTCGGACAGGGGAAAGCTAATGAGCAGTTCTTC.

This rearrangement joins TRBV4-1 to TRBJ2-7, with D hard to call. The CDR3 totals 15 residues. Trimming removed 1 base from V and 5 bases from J, with 15 bases in between. Germline assignment: CDR1 MGHRA and CDR2 YSYEKL. DNA for the CDR3: TGCGCCAGCAGCCAAGGCAAGAGATCTCAGCACGAGCAGTACTTC. It is translated as CASSQGKRSQHEQYF.

This clone was found once. The rearrangement uses TRBV7-9 and TRBJ1-5; a possible D gene is TRBD1 (5 bases). Trimming removed 4 bases from V and 7 bases from J, with 20 bases in between. Germline CDR1 SEHNR, CDR2 FQNEAQ (reference sequence). The CDR3 extends over 16 amino acids. DNA for the CDR3: TGTGCCAGCAGCTCCACGGGGGATGGGATTGGACAGCCCCAGCATTTT. This translates into CASSSTGDGIGQPQHF.

This clone was counted between two and nine times. The V and J genes are TRBV4-2 and TRBJ2-7; D assignment may be TRBD1 or TRBD2 (5 bases each). Trimming shortened V by 2 bases and J by 2 bases, and 13 bases separated the two germline ends. Looked up from germline, CDR1 is LGHNA and CDR2 is YNFKEQ. The length of the CDR3 is 15 residues. CDR3 sequence reads: CASSQTSGPTYEQYF. CDR3 sequence (DNA): TGTGCCAGCAGCCAAACCTCGGGACCGACCTACGAGCAGTACTTC.

The chain recombines TRBV5-1 with TRBJ2-7, with 9 bases fitting TRBD2. V trimming: 4 bases; J trimming: 1 base; junction bases outside the gene matches: 9. CDR1 SGHRS and CDR2 YFSETQ come from the germline V gene. The CDR3 spans 16 residues. The CDR3 region has the DNA TGCGCCAGCAGCATCCCTAGCGGGGAGGCTTCCTACGAGCAGTACTTC. Its protein product is CASSIPSGEASYEQYF.

As regards this clone: This sample also contains other DNA sequences that code for the same CDR3. V is TRBV19 and J is TRBJ2-5; D call uncertain. Trimming removed 3 bases from V and 5 bases from J, with 10 bases in between. The CDR3 extends over 13 amino acids. Germline V CDR1 and CDR2: LNHDA, SQIVND (reference sequence). The CDR3 loop is CASSIIPGETQYF. As DNA, the CDR3 is TGTGCCAGTAGTATCATCCCCGGCGAGACCCAGTACTTC.

CDR3 residues: CAWSEWGGRELFF. As DNA, the CDR3 is TGTGCCTGGAGTGAGTGGGGGGGCCGGGAGCTGTTTTTT. V is TRBV30 and J is TRBJ2-2; tentatively, D is TRBD2 (7 bases). The germline CDR1 and CDR2 sequences are GTSNPN and SVGIG (reference sequence). Between the trimmed V and J ends, which lost 1 base and 9 bases, there was a span of 12 bases. The CDR3 is made up of 13 amino acids.

This clone was seen a handful of times. V is TRBV14 and J is TRBJ2-1, with 7 bases that match TRBD2. The CDR3 length is 15 residues. V lost 3 bases to trimming and J lost 5 bases; unmatched junction nucleotides: 7. Germline CDR1 reads SGHDN; CDR2 reads FVKESK. CDR3 in amino acids: CASSQVPSGNNEQFF. The CDR3 DNA reads TGTGCCAGCAGCCAGGTTCCTAGCGGTAACAATGAGCAGTTCTTC.

This sequence joins TRBV6-1 and TRBJ1-1, with D possibly being TRBD1 (6 bases). The V gene's germline CDR1 is MNHNS and CDR2 SASEGT. CDR3 size: 13 residues. Trimming shortened V by 3 bases and J by 6 bases, and 11 bases separated the two germline ends. The CDR3, as DNA: TGTGCCAGCAGTGATGACGGGGGCTCTGAAGCTTTCTTT. This gives the protein CASSDDGGSEAFF.

The chain employs TRBV4-2 and TRBJ1-2, with unresolved D. Germline V gene data show CDR1 as LGHNA and CDR2 as YNFKEQ. The CDR3 loop spans 15 amino acids. Trimming removed 1 base from V and 2 bases from J, with 11 bases in between. CDR3 DNA sequence: TGTGCCAGCAGCCAAGCGGCAGGAGCGAACTATGGCTACACCTTC. Protein: CASSQAAGANYGYTF.

The chain links TRBV11-3 to TRBJ2-6; D ambiguous. The germline V gene has CDR1 SGHNT and CDR2 YENEEA. The CDR3 has 14 residues. V lost 1 base and J lost 5, with 6 bases in between. CDR3 loop: CASSLGTRANVLTF. The DNA of the CDR3 is TGTGCCAGCAGCTTAGGAACAAGGGCCAACGTCCTGACTTTC.

The sample holds one count of this clone. V and J are TRBV11-2 and TRBJ2-3, with D unclear. CDR1 SGHAT and CDR2 FQNNGV come from the germline V gene. V lost 5 bases, J lost 1 base, and 1 base lay in between. The CDR3 runs 11 residues. Here the CDR3 reads CASSRTDTQYF. CDR3 DNA: TGTGCCAGCAGCCGCACAGATACGCAGTATTTT.

The J gene is TRBJ2-7, the V gene TRBV28; D is ambiguous. The V gene's germline CDR1 is MDHEN and CDR2 SYDVKM. The CDR3 is made up of 16 amino acids. The V gene lost 6 bases and the J gene lost 1 base, with 19 bases spanning the gap. The CDR3 protein is CASRTNTYQGSYEQYF. The CDR3 nucleotides are TGTGCCAGCAGGACAAACACATATCAAGGGTCCTACGAGCAGTACTTC.

This chain joins TRBV7-8 and TRBJ1-1; 7 bases map to TRBD1. The CDR3 spans 16 residues. Germline V gene sequence: CDR1 SGHVS, CDR2 FQNEAQ. With V trimmed by 0 bases and J by 1 base, 5 bases remained unmatched. Here the CDR3 reads CASSLASGGPNTEAFF. CDR3 nucleotides: TGTGCCAGCAGCTTAGCCTCAGGGGGACCGAACACTGAAGCTTTCTTT.

This chain joins TRBV14 and TRBJ1-1; D not certain. The CDR3 runs 16 residues. Per the germline V gene, CDR1 is SGHDN and CDR2 is FVKESK. With 4 bases removed from V and 0 bases from J, the gap between germline ends came to 15 bases. DNA of the CDR3: TGTGCCAGCAGCCCGCTGGTTCAGCGCTTGAACACTGAAGCTTTCTTT. The encoded protein is CASSPLVQRLNTEAFF. Using reference TRBV14 and TRBJ1-1 for the parts outside the CDR3, the full variable domain is EAGVTQFPSHSVIEKGQTVTLRCDPISGHDNLYWYRRVMGKEIKFLLHFVKESKQDESGMPNNRFLAERTGGTYSTLKVQPAELEDSGVYFCASSPLVQRLNTEAFFGQGTRLTVV.

The J gene is TRBJ2-3, the V gene TRBV7-7, with 9 bases aligning to TRBD2. Germline V lookup: CDR1 SSHAT, CDR2 FNYEAQ (reference sequence). The CDR3 sequence is 17 residues long. Unmatched junction bases numbered 8, after V lost 2 bases and J lost 2 bases. CDR3 bases: TGTGCCAGCAGCTTAATATATAGCGGGGGAAACACAGATACGCAGTATTTT. It encodes CASSLIYSGGNTDTQYF.